Following are 29 T cell receptor beta chains from one sample sequenced in a study of T-cell reconstitution after alpha-beta-depleted transplantation in children. Unique molecular identifiers were incorporated into the prepared TCRbeta library. TCRdb redid the calling of the PCR reads with MiXCR, one entry per CDR3 protein. The table has around 120,000 distinct CDR3 sequences, 23% seen once. Here the sequenced sample was PBMCs, mostly from graft donor cells, taken 180 days after TCRalphabeta/CD19-depleted stem cell transplant. The receptor source for this set is a male patient aged 2-9 years who had a stem cell transplant for chronic granulomatous disease, so the T cells may come from the graft donor.

This clonotype was counted at least ten times. The chain uses TRBV6-2 or TRBV6-3 and TRBJ2-5; D is perhaps TRBD1 or TRBD2 (5 bases each). V lost 10 bases and J 6 bases, leaving 24 bases between the germline ends. Germline assignment: CDR1 MNHEY and CDR2 SVGEGT. The CDR3 has 15 residues. The DNA of the CDR3 is TGTGCCATTCGAACCGGGACCGAGAGTTTGAAGACCCAGTACTTC. It translates to CAIRTGTESLKTQYF.

The genes are TRBV5-5 and TRBJ2-3; weak D call: TRBD2 (5 bases). Germline V gene data show CDR1 as SGHKS and CDR2 as YYEKEE (reference sequence). The CDR3 has 16 residues. With 2 bases removed from V and 2 bases from J, the gap between germline ends came to 15 bases. In nucleotides, the CDR3 is TGTGCCAGCAGCTTAGGACGAACTAGAGACACAGATACGCAGTATTTT. Translated: CASSLGRTRDTDTQYF.

This chain connects TRBV29-1 to TRBJ2-7; possible D gene TRBD1, 5 bases. CDR1 and CDR2 (germline): SQVTM, ANQGSEA. The CDR3 runs to 11 residues. The V gene lost 7 bases and the J gene lost 2 bases, with 9 bases spanning the gap. Written as DNA, the CDR3 is TGCAGCGGACAGAACACCTACGAGCAGTACTTC. Translation: CSGQNTYEQYF.

This clonotype was picked up a small number of times. The J gene is TRBJ1-1, the V gene TRBV29-1; D may be TRBD1 (6 bases). V lost 6 bases, J lost 1 base, and 9 bases lay in between. The CDR3 is made up of 12 amino acids. Germline V gene data show CDR1 as SQVTM and CDR2 as ANQGSEA. Here the CDR3 reads CSVSGANTEAFF. In DNA, the CDR3 is TGCAGCGTATCGGGGGCGAACACTGAAGCTTTCTTT.

The chain has TRBV20-1 and TRBJ1-5; weak D call: TRBD1 (5 bases). Germline CDR1 DFQATT, CDR2 SNEGSKA (reference sequence). The CDR3 runs to 16 residues. Trimming left V 2 bases short and J 2 bases short, with 16 bases between. This CDR3 is CSARPRVALGNQPQHF. The CDR3 nucleotides read TGCAGTGCTAGACCCAGGGTGGCCTTGGGCAATCAGCCCCAGCATTTT.

The rearrangement uses TRBV28 and TRBJ1-3; 7 nucleotides line up with TRBD1. The CDR3 covers 15 residues. The junction had 8 bases not matched to a gene; V was cut back by 9 bases and J by 0 bases. Germline V gene lookup returns CDR1 MDHEN and CDR2 SYDVKM. This CDR3 is CASHRGRSSGNTIYF. The CDR3 region has the DNA TGTGCCAGTCACAGGGGACGGAGCTCTGGAAACACCATATATTTT.

This clonotype has a handful of counts. The J gene is TRBJ2-1, the V gene TRBV20-1; 8 bases match TRBD1. CDR3 length: 12 amino acids. Germline loops: CDR1 DFQATT, CDR2 SNEGSKA (reference sequence). V lost 7 bases to trimming and J lost 6 bases; unmatched junction nucleotides: 5. CDR3 sequence (DNA): TGCAGTGACCTGGACAGGGCCAATGAGCAGTTCTTC. It is translated as CSDLDRANEQFF.

The sample holds many counts of this clonotype. The chain employs TRBV6-1 and TRBJ2-1; 11 nucleotides align to TRBD1. V was pared by 6 bases and J by 8 bases, with 3 bases of the junction left unmatched. From germline, CDR1 is MNHNS and CDR2 SASEGT. The CDR3 is 13 residues long. The chain's CDR3 is CASRDRGRDEQFF. CDR3 bases: TGTGCCAGCAGGGACAGGGGGCGCGATGAGCAGTTCTTC.

This clonotype was seen at least ten times. V gene TRBV11-2 combines with J gene TRBJ1-3, with unresolved D. CDR3 size: 15 residues. Trimming took off 1 base at V and 0 bases at J, with 7 bases between the two ends. Looked up from germline, CDR1 is SGHAT and CDR2 is FQNNGV. This CDR3 is CASSLGFFSGNTIYF. CDR3 DNA: TGTGCCAGCAGCTTAGGATTCTTCTCTGGAAACACCATATATTTT.

Ten or more counts support this clonotype. J is TRBJ2-3 and V is TRBV20-1, with D uncertain. Germline CDR1 and CDR2: DFQATT and SNEGSKA (reference sequence). The V end lost 1 base, the J end lost 2 bases, and 7 bases lay between the germline ends. The CDR3 length is 13 residues. The CDR3 nucleotides read TGCAGTGCTAGAGGTCAGATCACAGATACGCAGTATTTT. Its protein is CSARGQITDTQYF.

The chain links TRBV20-1 to TRBJ1-4; 11 bases fit TRBD1. V trimming: 6 bases; J trimming: 11 bases; junction bases outside the gene matches: 8. Germline values: CDR1 DFQATT, CDR2 SNEGSKA (reference sequence). CDR3 size: 13 residues. The DNA for the CDR3 is TGCAGTGCATTCCGGGACAGGGGGAGGAAACTGTTTTTT. Protein: CSAFRDRGRKLFF.

The rearrangement links TRBV11-1 to TRBJ2-1; D is possibly TRBD1 (5 bases). The V gene lost 1 base and the J gene lost 6 bases, with 25 bases spanning the gap. This CDR3 region has 19 residues. Germline V CDR1 and CDR2: SGHAT, FQDESV (reference sequence). In nucleotides, the CDR3 is TGTGCCAGCAGCTTAGATTCACGGGCTTTAATTGGGGCCTCCAATGAGCAGTTCTTC. It codes for CASSLDSRALIGASNEQFF. Full variable domain (rest looked up from reference TRBV11-1 and TRBJ2-1): EAEVAQSPRYKITEKSQAVAFWCDPISGHATLYWYRQILGQGPELLVQFQDESVVDDSQLPKDRFSAERLKGVDSTLKIQPAELGDSAMYLCASSLDSRALIGASNEQFFGPGTRLTVL.

In this sample, this clonotype turned up a few times. The CDR3 nucleotides are TGCGCCAGCAGCCAAGGTCCCCTAGCGGGAGGAGAGGGCAATGAGCAGTTCTTC. Amino acid sequence: CASSQGPLAGGEGNEQFF. The rearrangement uses TRBV4-3 and TRBJ2-1; 11 nucleotides align to TRBD2. V was pared by 1 base and J by 6 bases, with 11 bases of the junction left unmatched. Per the germline V gene, CDR1 is LGHNA and CDR2 is YSLEER. CDR3 size: 18 residues.

In nucleotides, the CDR3 is TGCAGCGTTGAGGGACTAGCTCCCGGGGAGCTGTTTTTT. It specifies CSVEGLAPGELFF. The rearrangement uses TRBV29-1 and TRBJ2-2; 9 bases line up with TRBD2. Germline-derived CDR1 and CDR2 are SQVTM and ANQGSEA. CDR3 length: 13 amino acids. V lost 3 bases, J lost 6 bases, and 2 bases stayed unmatched.

Ten or more counts support this clonotype. The chain recombines TRBV28 with TRBJ2-7; tentatively, D is TRBD1 (6 bases). Germline V lookup: CDR1 MDHEN, CDR2 SYDVKM. CDR3 size: 14 residues. V shed 5 bases and J shed 1 base, with 12 bases lying between them. Written as DNA, the CDR3 is TGTGCCAGCAGTCAAAGTACAGGGTCCTACGAGCAGTACTTC. Residues: CASSQSTGSYEQYF.

This clonotype was observed a handful of times. This rearrangement joins TRBV20-1 to TRBJ2-3; 15 positions match TRBD2. V was pared by 4 bases and J by 1 base, with 3 bases of the junction left unmatched. The CDR3 contains 16 residues. From germline, CDR1 is DFQATT and CDR2 SNEGSKA (reference sequence). CDR3 region: CSAKRTSGRGTDTQYF. CDR3 DNA sequence: TGCAGTGCTAAGAGGACTAGCGGGAGGGGCACAGATACGCAGTATTTT.

The chain employs TRBV28 and TRBJ2-3, with 8 nucleotides matching TRBD1. The CDR3 covers 15 residues. The trim removed 3 bases at V and 3 bases at J, leaving 5 bases unmatched. Germline V gene sequence: CDR1 MDHEN, CDR2 SYDVKM. The CDR3: CASSFYGQGTDTQYF. The CDR3 nucleotides are TGTGCCAGCAGTTTCTACGGACAGGGAACAGATACGCAGTATTTT.

The genes are TRBV2 and TRBJ1-5, with D perhaps TRBD1 (5 bases). This CDR3 region has 15 residues. Deletions cut 3 bases from V and 6 bases from J, with 15 bases between. Germline V gene sequence: CDR1 SNHLY, CDR2 FYNNEI. For the CDR3, the DNA is TGTGCCAGCAGTGAGTTAAGGGGTATCGGTCAGCCCCAGCATTTT. Translated, it gives CASSELRGIGQPQHF.

This clonotype has a handful of counts. This chain joins TRBV5-1 and TRBJ2-7; D is unclear. V lost 0 bases and J 3 bases, leaving 10 bases between the germline ends. Germline V gene data show CDR1 as SGHRS and CDR2 as YFSETQ. This CDR3 comprises 14 residues. CDR3 protein: CASSLDVIRYEQYF. DNA for the CDR3: TGCGCCAGCAGCTTGGATGTTATCCGCTACGAGCAGTACTTC. The full variable domain, completed using reference TRBV5-1 and TRBJ2-7, is KAGVTQTPRYLIKTRGQQVTLSCSPISGHRSVSWYQQTPGQGLQFLFEYFSETQRNKGNFPGRFSGRQFSNSRSEMNVSTLELGDSALYLCASSLDVIRYEQYFGPGTRLTVT.

This clonotype was counted many times. V and J are TRBV12-3 or TRBV12-4 and TRBJ2-1; D gene ambiguous. V was trimmed by 3 bases and J by 4 bases, leaving 16 bases between them. The CDR3 length is 16 residues. This CDR3 is CASSFGRAGDYNEQFF. CDR3 nucleotides: TGTGCCAGCAGTTTCGGTAGGGCTGGCGATTACAATGAGCAGTTCTTC.

The chain couples TRBV9 to TRBJ2-5; D is uncertain. The CDR3 loop spans 13 amino acids. The germline V gene has CDR1 SGDLS and CDR2 YYNGEE. V lost 0 bases, J lost 3 bases, and 6 bases lay in between. The CDR3 protein is CASSVGYEETQYF. In DNA form, the CDR3 reads TGTGCCAGCAGCGTAGGCTATGAAGAGACCCAGTACTTC.

At least ten counts were recorded for this clonotype. V and J are TRBV3-1 and TRBJ2-5; D may correspond to TRBD1 or TRBD2 (6 bases each). Germline V gene sequence: CDR1 LGHDT, CDR2 YNNKEL (reference sequence). Trimming pared 0 bases from V and 5 bases from J, leaving 10 bases between. The CDR3 runs 14 residues. CDR3 protein: CASSQDQGRETQYF. DNA of the CDR3: TGTGCCAGCAGCCAAGACCAGGGGAGGGAGACCCAGTACTTC.

The chain links TRBV11-2 to TRBJ2-3; 9 nucleotides agree with TRBD1. The germline gives CDR1 SGHAT, CDR2 FQNNGV. The CDR3 covers 18 residues. V lost 5 bases and J lost 2; bases outside the gene matches: 14. CDR3: CASSANPYRGQFTDTQYF. CDR3 nucleotide sequence: TGTGCCAGCAGCGCAAACCCATACAGGGGGCAATTCACAGATACGCAGTATTTT.

This clonotype has ten or more counts. The chain recombines TRBV11-2 with TRBJ2-7, with D perhaps matching TRBD1 (6 bases). Germline V gene sequence: CDR1 SGHAT, CDR2 FQNNGV. The V end lost 5 bases, the J end lost 3 bases, and 14 bases lay between the germline ends. CDR3 size: 14 residues. The CDR3 DNA is TGTGCCAGCAGCCATTTGGACAGAGGCTACGAGCAGTACTTC. Amino acids: CASSHLDRGYEQYF.

In its sample, this clonotype was seen many times. J is TRBJ2-7 and V is TRBV29-1; 9 bases map to TRBD1. Germline V gene data show CDR1 as SQVTM and CDR2 as ANQGSEA. The CDR3 covers 14 residues. Trimming cost V 2 bases and J 2 bases; bases outside gene matches: 4. The CDR3 sequence: CSVEPGQGTYEQYF. The CDR3 bases are TGCAGCGTTGAACCGGGACAGGGTACCTACGAGCAGTACTTC.

The V and J genes are TRBV5-1 and TRBJ2-7, with 9 bases fitting TRBD1. With V trimmed by 2 bases and J by 2 bases, 8 bases remained unmatched. There are 16 residues in the CDR3. CDR1 is SGHRS, CDR2 YFSETQ, per germline. CDR3: CASSLSSGTGPYEQYF. The CDR3 DNA follows: TGCGCCAGCAGCTTATCGTCCGGGACAGGGCCCTACGAGCAGTACTTC.

The sample holds many counts of this clonotype. The chain has TRBV3-1 and TRBJ2-7; D possibly corresponds to TRBD1 (6 bases). The CDR3 loop spans 15 amino acids. Looked up from germline, CDR1 is LGHDT and CDR2 is YNNKEL (reference sequence). The V gene lost 4 bases and the J gene lost 3 bases, with 16 bases spanning the gap. The CDR3 protein is CASSPQPGHFYEQYF. As DNA, the CDR3 is TGTGCCAGCAGCCCTCAACCGGGACACTTCTACGAGCAGTACTTC.

The chain recombines TRBV2 with TRBJ2-3; tentative D call: TRBD1 (5 bases). The CDR3 sequence is 14 residues long. Per the germline V gene, CDR1 is SNHLY and CDR2 is FYNNEI. V lost 5 bases and J 6 bases, leaving 15 bases between the germline ends. The CDR3, as DNA: TGTGCCAGCAGTCAGGGTGGGATCGGGGATACGCAGTATTTT. Translated: CASSQGGIGDTQYF.

This clonotype showed up just a few times. The V call is TRBV20-1, the J call TRBJ2-1; TRBD2 matches at 14 bases. Trimming cost V 2 bases and J 4 bases; bases outside gene matches: 4. CDR1 DFQATT and CDR2 SNEGSKA come from the germline V gene (reference sequence). CDR3 length: 16 amino acids. CDR3 residues: CSARRTSGGWYNEQFF. CDR3 coding DNA: TGCAGTGCTAGACGGACTAGCGGGGGGTGGTACAATGAGCAGTTCTTC.